A single sample gave rise to the 8 T cell receptor beta chains below, sequenced in a study of cytomegalovirus exposure and HLA in healthy donors. PCR was performed using 60 Vbeta and 13 Jbeta primers. TCRdb's copy holds only in-frame clones and misses some; the assay was immunoSEQ multiplex PCR. The repertoire has about 160,000 clones, around 82% of them found once; the top ten carry around a tenth. The specimen was PBMCs. These receptors all stem from a man aged 45-60 years in good health and CMV-seropositive.

The V gene is TRBV28, the J gene TRBJ2-5; 11 positions match TRBD1. The DNA end is more similar to TRBJ2-7, so the J call may be wrong. CDR1 and CDR2 from the germline V gene are MDHEN and SYDVKM. CDR3 length: 16 amino acids. The CDR3 protein is CASSQWDRGTSYEQYF. Here the CDR3 DNA reads TGTGCCAGCAGTCAATGGGACAGGGGGACATCCTACGAGCAGTACTTC.

The V and J genes are TRBV19 and TRBJ1-2, with D perhaps matching TRBD1 (5 bases). Germline V gene lookup returns CDR1 LNHDA and CDR2 SQIVND (reference sequence). Trimming cost V 3 bases and J 3 bases, with 8 bases left between them. CDR3 length: 13 residues. DNA of the CDR3: TGTGCCAGTAGTATCGTGACAGACTATGGCTACACCTTC. It is translated as CASSIVTDYGYTF.

The J gene is TRBJ1-5, the V gene TRBV7-3; no definite D call. This CDR3 has 13 amino acids. Germline CDR1 reads SGHTA; CDR2 reads FQGTGA. Trimming shortened V by 3 bases and J by 2 bases, and 5 bases separated the two germline ends. For the CDR3, the DNA is TGTGCCAGCAGCTTGTCTCGCAATCAGCCCCAGCATTTT. Protein: CASSLSRNQPQHF.

A note on this clone: Other nucleotide sequences from this sample produce the same CDR3. The gene calls are TRBV6-5 and TRBJ2-7, with D possibly matching TRBD1 (5 bases). The V gene lost 0 bases and the J gene lost 2 bases, with 11 bases spanning the gap. The germline gives CDR1 MNHEY, CDR2 SVGAGI. This CDR3 region has 15 residues. For the CDR3, the DNA is TGTGCCAGCAGTTACTCGGGCCAGGGCGCCTACGAGCAGTACTTC. Its translation is CASSYSGQGAYEQYF.

The chain joins TRBV29-1 to TRBJ2-5, with 12 nucleotides matching TRBD1. The CDR3 runs to 13 residues. After removal of 4 bases from V and 13 bases from J, the junction contained 10 bases not matched to a gene. Germline CDR1 and CDR2: SQVTM and ANQGSEA. CDR3 in amino acids: CSVGGTGGAGRYF. As DNA, the CDR3 is TGCAGCGTTGGAGGGACAGGGGGCGCCGGGAGGTACTTC.

In regard to this clone: At one end, the junction sequence differs from germline, possibly due to a read error. The chain combines TRBV7-2 with TRBJ1-2; D might be TRBD1 (6 bases). Germline CDR1 and CDR2: SGHTA and FQGNSA. The CDR3 totals 14 residues. The CDR3 region has the DNA TGTGCCAGCAGCTTAGATGTGGGGGCGGACCTCAGGCTATTC. Its protein product is CASSLDVGADLRLF. Filled out from reference TRBV7-2 and TRBJ1-2, the complete variable domain reads GAGVSQSPSNKVTEKGKDVELRCDPISGHTALYWYRQSLGQGLEFLIYFQGNSAPDKSGLPSDRFSAERTGGSVSTLTIQRTQQEDSAVYLCASSLDVGADLRLFGSGTRLTVV.

With regard to this clone: The junction does not match germline at one end; this may be a read error. V gene TRBV7-9 combines with J gene TRBJ2-7; TRBD1 aligns across 8 bases. The CDR3 is 18 residues long. Germline CDR1 is SEHNR and CDR2 is FQNEAQ (reference sequence). This CDR3 is CSSSLALFWTGMGDEQYF. The CDR3 DNA reads as TGTTCCAGCAGCTTAGCCCTCTTTTGGACAGGGATGGGGGACGAGCAGTACTTC. Filled out from reference TRBV7-9 and TRBJ2-7, the complete variable domain reads DTGVSQNPRHKITKRGQNVTFRCDPISEHNRLYWYRQTLGQGPEFLTYFQNEAQLEKSRLLSDRFSAERPKGSFSTLEIQRTEQGDSAMYLCSSSLALFWTGMGDEQYFGPGTRLTVT.

The CDR3 bases are TGTGCCAGCAGTTACGACAGTTACACTGAAGCTTTCTTT. It yields the protein CASSYDSYTEAFF. The chain joins TRBV6-5 to TRBJ1-1; TRBD1 might be the D (5 bases). Trimming stripped 2 bases from V and 3 bases from J, with 7 bases between. In germline, CDR1 is MNHEY, CDR2 SVGAGI. The CDR3 has 13 residues.